The clone carrying this TCR beta chain was observed a handful of times. Its antigen is unknown. The sample originates from a study of T-cell memory formation after mild COVID-19. Study in general: Largely, TCR clusters stayed within a single donor. Findings of the study overall: Nothing showed for sure that second-wave clones peaking on day 37 were SARS-CoV-2 specific. CD4+ contracting clones were mainly CM and EM; CD8+ ones, EMRA. A balance of CD4 and CD8 characterized clones contracting day 15 to 85, whereas later expanders leaned CD4+.

TCRdb re-called the 5' RACE reads with MiXCR, one entry per CDR3 protein. The table records about 560,000 distinct CDR3 sequences, around 15% of them present only once. Source material: PBMCs or a T cell subset sorted from them (not recorded which). The source of this sequence is an adult woman who had mild COVID-19 (a few samples of this study predate the infection). Cell type and time point are not known.

The CDR3 bases are TGCAGTGCTAGAGGGGTGGATAGCGGGAGCACAGATACGCAGTATTTT. It translates to CSARGVDSGSTDTQYF. The chain uses TRBV20-1 and TRBJ2-3; 7 bases align to TRBD2. The CDR3 is made up of 16 amino acids. Germline assignment: CDR1 DFQATT and CDR2 SNEGSKA (reference sequence). With 1 base clipped from V and 0 bases from J, the junction kept 7 bases outside the gene matches.